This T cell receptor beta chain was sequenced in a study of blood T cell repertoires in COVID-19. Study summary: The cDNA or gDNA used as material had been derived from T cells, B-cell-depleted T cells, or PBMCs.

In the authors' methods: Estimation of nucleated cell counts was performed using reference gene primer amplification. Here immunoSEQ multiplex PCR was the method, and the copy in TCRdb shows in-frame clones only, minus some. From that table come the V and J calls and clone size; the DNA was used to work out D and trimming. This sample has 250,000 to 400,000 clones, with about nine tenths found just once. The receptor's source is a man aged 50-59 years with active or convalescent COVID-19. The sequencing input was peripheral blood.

CDR3 region: CASRQGVNTEAFF. For the CDR3, the DNA is TGCGCCAGCCGACAGGGAGTGAACACTGAAGCTTTCTTT. The rearrangement uses TRBV5-1 and TRBJ1-1; 7 nucleotides match TRBD1. The CDR3 consists of 13 residues. Germline V lookup: CDR1 SGHRS, CDR2 YFSETQ. With 7 bases clipped from V and 0 bases from J, the junction kept 3 bases outside the gene matches.